The T cell receptor beta chain described here comes from a study of shared clonotypes between healthy human individuals. Regarding the study as a whole: Enrolling few donors narrowed the genetic and exposure-history diversity that was represented.

An assay was performed, and its level was deep. Authors' analysis steps: Quality scores were absent from the junction-only immunoSEQ sequences, so filtering differed. Libraries were prepared by immunoSEQ multiplex PCR; TCRdb keeps only in-frame clonotypes and omits some of them. That table is the source of V, J and clone size, and D and trimming were worked out from the DNA. This sample has hundreds of thousands of clones, with roughly 96% found just once. CD8 cells regarded as naive lacked CD45RO, were positively chosen for CCR7, and omitted terminally differentiated effector memory CD45RA+ cells. Comment on this clone: As yet, its antigen is unknown.

This CDR3 is 12 amino acids long. Trimming took 6 bases from V and 7 from J; bases not matched to a gene: 3. The V gene's germline CDR1 is LNHDA and CDR2 SQIVND (reference sequence). The TCR sequence derives from a man aged 25-40 years in good health. Sequenced sample: naive CD8+ T cells sorted from blood. The V call is TRBV19, the J call TRBJ1-2; 9 nucleotides agree with TRBD1. As DNA, the CDR3 is TGTGCCAGTAGCCCACAGGGGGCTGGCTACACCTTC. Translation gives CASSPQGAGYTF.